This T cell receptor (beta chain) is drawn from a study of cytomegalovirus exposure and HLA in healthy donors. Turning to the study itself: Earlier, 95 million to 140 million unique TCR beta sequences were recovered from approximately 180 million T cells by an analysis.

Of note for this clone: The antigen is undetermined. One end of the junction fails to match germline, which may point to a read error.

Study-wide points: Among TCR beta chains of equal frequency, HLA-associated ones were more clonally expanded in a later analysis. Both high specificity and high sensitivity reportedly marked the classifier's diagnosis of cytomegalovirus status. Over 150 TCR beta chains were listed as cytomegalovirus-associated.

Germline assignment: CDR1 SEHNR and CDR2 FQNEAQ (reference sequence). This CDR3 has 16 residues. The PCR contained 60 Vbeta and 13 Jbeta primers. Measured with immunoSEQ multiplex PCR; TCRdb has only the in-frame clones, and not every one. The table includes 90,000 to 120,000 clones, around 69% detected once. Sequencing was carried out using PBMCs. The origin of this receptor is a man younger than 30 in good health and CMV-seronegative. This chain connects TRBV7-9 to TRBJ2-3; a weak D match, TRBD2 (6 bases). The CDR3 DNA reads TGTGCCAGCAGTCCCCGCCTCGGGGGACGCACAGATGCGCAGTATTTT. It is translated as CASSPRLGGRTDAQYF.